Listed below are T cell receptor beta chains from one sample, sequenced in a study of OX40 agonist ivuxolimab in advanced cancers. Generated by immunoSEQ multiplex PCR, the TCRdb table keeps only in-frame clones and is missing some. The sample lists approximately 38,000 clones; roughly 82% were seen once. The source was CD4+ or CD8+ T cells sorted from blood, collected in a trial of the OX40 agonist ivuxolimab. Every receptor here comes from an adult with an advanced solid tumor such as melanoma, head and neck, liver or kidney cancer. CDR3s include the opening cysteine and the closing phenylalanine or tryptophan. The D gene is left open where the match is weak. Only some rows state a clone size, as once, few, many or a class for expanded clones.

v_call: TRBV19; clone_size: -; j_call: TRBJ1-2; d_call: -; cdr3_aa: CASSTRNLLLSYTF; cdr3_nt: TGTGCCAGTAGTACTAGGAACCTGTTACTAAGCTACACCTTC
v_call: TRBV6-1; clone_size: -; j_call: TRBJ1-4; d_call: -; cdr3_aa: CASSERGANEKLFF; cdr3_nt: TGTGCCAGCAGTGAAAGGGGTGCTAATGAAAAACTGTTTTTT
v_call: TRBV12-5; clone_size: -; j_call: TRBJ2-5; d_call: -; cdr3_aa: CASGLDYSGETQYF; cdr3_nt: TGTGCTAGTGGTTTGGACTATTCGGGGGAGACCCAGTACTTC
v_call: TRBV6-4; clone_size: -; j_call: TRBJ1-4; d_call: -; cdr3_aa: CASSRDTGEKLFF; cdr3_nt: TGTGCCAGCAGCCGGGACACAGGGGAAAAACTGTTTTTT
v_call: TRBV6-1; clone_size: few; j_call: TRBJ2-7; d_call: -; cdr3_aa: CASSETRTEQYF; cdr3_nt: TGTGCCAGCAGTGAAACTCGGACCGAGCAGTACTTC
v_call: TRBV25-1; clone_size: once; j_call: TRBJ2-1; d_call: TRBD2; cdr3_aa: CASSDQTSGRAGYNEQFF; cdr3_nt: TGTGCCAGCAGTGACCAGACTAGCGGGAGGGCCGGTTACAATGAGCAGTTCTTC
v_call: TRBV7-8; clone_size: -; j_call: TRBJ1-2; d_call: -; cdr3_aa: CASSLGQNYGYTF; cdr3_nt: TGTGCCAGCAGCTTAGGGCAGAACTATGGCTACACCTTC
v_call: TRBV27; clone_size: -; j_call: TRBJ1-2; d_call: -; cdr3_aa: CASSEGQYYGYTF; cdr3_nt: TGTGCCAGCAGTGAAGGACAGTACTATGGCTACACCTTC
v_call: TRBV2; clone_size: -; j_call: TRBJ2-1; d_call: TRBD1; cdr3_aa: CASSVRDRGSNEQFF; cdr3_nt: TGTGCCAGCAGTGTCCGGGACAGGGGCTCGAATGAGCAGTTCTTC
v_call: TRBV5-6; clone_size: few; j_call: TRBJ2-7; d_call: -; cdr3_aa: CASSRITGVYEQYF; cdr3_nt: TGTGCCAGCAGCCGTATAACGGGAGTCTACGAGCAGTACTTC
v_call: TRBV30; clone_size: -; j_call: TRBJ2-1; d_call: TRBD2; cdr3_aa: CAGSGNGNEQFF; cdr3_nt: TGTGCCGGTAGCGGGAACGGGAATGAGCAGTTCTTC
v_call: TRBV27; clone_size: -; j_call: TRBJ2-1; d_call: TRBD2; cdr3_aa: CASGMGLAVFYNEQFF; cdr3_nt: TGTGCCAGCGGGATGGGACTAGCGGTGTTCTACAATGAGCAGTTCTTC
v_call: TRBV30; clone_size: -; j_call: TRBJ1-2; d_call: -; cdr3_aa: CAWKRGGGYGYTF; cdr3_nt: TGTGCCTGGAAGAGGGGTGGAGGCTATGGCTACACCTTC
v_call: TRBV5-8; clone_size: -; j_call: TRBJ2-2; d_call: TRBD1; cdr3_aa: CASRLQSFRTGYTGELFF; cdr3_nt: TGTGCCAGCAGGCTCCAGTCCTTCAGGACAGGGTACACCGGGGAGCTGTTTTTT
v_call: TRBV19; clone_size: -; j_call: TRBJ2-6; d_call: -; cdr3_aa: CASTGLGANVLTF; cdr3_nt: TGTGCCAGTACCGGGCTCGGGGCCAACGTCCTGACTTTC
v_call: TRBV5-6; clone_size: -; j_call: TRBJ1-6; d_call: -; cdr3_aa: CASSFRRGESYNSPLHF; cdr3_nt: TGTGCCAGCAGCTTTCGGAGAGGGGAGTCCTATAATTCACCCCTCCACTTT
v_call: TRBV9; clone_size: -; j_call: TRBJ2-3; d_call: TRBD2; cdr3_aa: CASSVSGTISLADTQYF; cdr3_nt: TGTGCCAGCAGCGTATCAGGGACTATATCGCTGGCAGATACGCAGTATTTT
v_call: TRBV19; clone_size: -; j_call: TRBJ2-7; d_call: -; cdr3_aa: CASAVAGRSYEQYF; cdr3_nt: TGTGCCAGTGCGGTTGCGGGGCGATCCTACGAGCAGTACTTC
v_call: TRBV5-4; clone_size: -; j_call: TRBJ2-5; d_call: -; cdr3_aa: CASSLGSGAGETQYF; cdr3_nt: TGTGCCAGCAGCTTGGGTTCTGGGGCAGGAGAGACCCAGTACTTC
v_call: TRBV7-9; clone_size: -; j_call: TRBJ2-7; d_call: -; cdr3_aa: CASSPAGVAYEQYF; cdr3_nt: TGTGCCAGCAGCCCAGCGGGCGTCGCCTACGAGCAGTACTTC
v_call: TRBV6-1; clone_size: -; j_call: TRBJ1-2; d_call: TRBD1; cdr3_aa: CASSPTGDYGYTF; cdr3_nt: TGTGCCAGCAGCCCGACAGGGGACTATGGCTACACCTTC
v_call: TRBV18; clone_size: once; j_call: TRBJ1-4; d_call: TRBD1; cdr3_aa: CASSPETGDEKLFF; cdr3_nt: TGTGCCAGCTCACCAGAGACAGGGGATGAAAAACTGTTTTTT
v_call: TRBV6-5; clone_size: -; j_call: TRBJ2-7; d_call: TRBD2; cdr3_aa: CASSYTPGLPSYEQYF; cdr3_nt: TGTGCCAGCAGTTACACACCGGGACTACCCTCGTACGAGCAGTACTTC
v_call: TRBV18; clone_size: -; j_call: TRBJ1-1; d_call: -; cdr3_aa: CASSPPSGGTEAFF; cdr3_nt: TGTGCCAGCTCACCACCGAGTGGGGGCACTGAAGCTTTCTTT
v_call: TRBV4-1; clone_size: -; j_call: TRBJ1-6; d_call: -; cdr3_aa: CASSQGQELYNSPLHF; cdr3_nt: TGCGCCAGCAGCCAAGGACAGGAACTTTATAATTCACCCCTCCACTTT
v_call: TRBV25-1; clone_size: few; j_call: TRBJ2-1; d_call: -; cdr3_aa: CASSEPRGGSYNEQFF; cdr3_nt: TGTGCCAGCAGTGAACCCAGGGGGGGCTCCTACAATGAGCAGTTCTTC
v_call: TRBV7-8; clone_size: -; j_call: TRBJ2-7; d_call: -; cdr3_aa: CASSLEATAYF; cdr3_nt: TGTGCCAGCAGCTTAGAGGCCACCGCGTACTTC
v_call: TRBV7-9; clone_size: -; j_call: TRBJ2-1; d_call: TRBD1; cdr3_aa: CASTTRQGPYNEQFF; cdr3_nt: TGTGCCAGCACCACCCGACAGGGGCCTTACAATGAGCAGTTCTTC
v_call: TRBV4-1; clone_size: few; j_call: TRBJ2-7; d_call: -; cdr3_aa: CASSQDGKGSYEQYF; cdr3_nt: TGCGCCAGCAGCCAAGATGGTAAAGGGTCCTACGAGCAGTACTTC
v_call: TRBV7-2; clone_size: -; j_call: TRBJ1-5; d_call: -; cdr3_aa: CASSFRASNQPQHF; cdr3_nt: TGTGCCAGCAGCTTCAGGGCAAGCAATCAGCCCCAGCATTTT
v_call: TRBV21-1; clone_size: once; j_call: TRBJ2-3; d_call: -; cdr3_aa: CASSLHSGTLSTDTQYF; cdr3_nt: TGTGCCAGCAGCCTACACTCCGGGACTCTGAGCACAGATACGCAGTATTTT
v_call: TRBV27; clone_size: once; j_call: TRBJ2-3; d_call: TRBD1; cdr3_aa: CASSLPGTDTSTDTQYF; cdr3_nt: TGTGCCAGCAGTTTGCCCGGGACAGATACTAGCACAGATACGCAGTATTTT
v_call: TRBV4-3; clone_size: -; j_call: TRBJ2-7; d_call: -; cdr3_aa: CASSGGTTYEQYF; cdr3_nt: TGCGCCAGCAGCGGCGGGACGACCTACGAGCAGTACTTC
v_call: TRBV5-1; clone_size: few; j_call: TRBJ2-3; d_call: TRBD1; cdr3_aa: CASSLPWTGSTDTQYF; cdr3_nt: TGCGCCAGCAGCTTACCTTGGACAGGGAGTACAGATACGCAGTATTTT
v_call: TRBV4-2; clone_size: once; j_call: TRBJ2-1; d_call: TRBD2; cdr3_aa: CASSQDGGLAGDNEQFF; cdr3_nt: TGTGCCAGCAGCCAAGATGGGGGACTAGCGGGAGACAATGAGCAGTTCTTC
v_call: TRBV5-8; clone_size: -; j_call: TRBJ1-1; d_call: -; cdr3_aa: CASSRTTVTNTEAFF; cdr3_nt: TGTGCCAGCAGCCGAACGACAGTAACGAACACTGAAGCTTTCTTT
v_call: TRBV19; clone_size: -; j_call: TRBJ2-1; d_call: -; cdr3_aa: CASSIRDLTYNEQFF; cdr3_nt: TGTGCCAGTAGTATACGGGACTTAACCTACAATGAGCAGTTCTTC
v_call: TRBV2; clone_size: -; j_call: TRBJ2-3; d_call: -; cdr3_aa: CASRSVGRTDTQYF; cdr3_nt: TGTGCCAGCAGGTCGGTAGGGAGAACAGATACGCAGTATTTT